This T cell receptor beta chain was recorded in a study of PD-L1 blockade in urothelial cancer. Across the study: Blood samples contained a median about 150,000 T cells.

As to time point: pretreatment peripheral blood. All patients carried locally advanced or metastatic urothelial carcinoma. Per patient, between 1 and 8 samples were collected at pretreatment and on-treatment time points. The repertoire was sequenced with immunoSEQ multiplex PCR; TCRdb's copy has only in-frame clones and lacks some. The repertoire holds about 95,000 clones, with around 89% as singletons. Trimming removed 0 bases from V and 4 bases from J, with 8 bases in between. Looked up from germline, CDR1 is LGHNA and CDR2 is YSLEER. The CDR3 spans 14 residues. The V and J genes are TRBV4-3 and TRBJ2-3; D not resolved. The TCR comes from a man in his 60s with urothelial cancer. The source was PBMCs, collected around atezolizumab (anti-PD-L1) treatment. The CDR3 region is CASSQDSRSDTQYF. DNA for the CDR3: TGCGCCAGCAGCCAAGATTCTAGATCAGATACGCAGTATTTT.